This is a list of T cell receptor beta chains from one sample in a study of beta chain features in type 1 diabetes. The protocol was immunoSEQ multiplex PCR, while the TCRdb copy is restricted to in-frame clones and leaves out a portion. This sample has about 340,000 clones, with roughly 14% found just once. Sequenced sample: naive CD4+ T cells from blood. These TCRs come from a woman under 30 with type 1 diabetes. The conserved cysteine and the conserved F or W are not part of the CDR3 here. Fields, in order: V gene, J gene, CDR3 protein.

>TRBV5-4|TRBJ2-1
ASSLGLAGFLGDNEQF
>TRBV11-2|TRBJ2-4
ASRGLAGGRNIQY
>TRBV29-1|TRBJ2-5
SVRTESIGWTQY
>TRBV7-2|TRBJ1-3
ASSSSAGTGNTIY
>TRBV30|TRBJ2-2
AWQFVNTGELF
>TRBV2|TRBJ1-4
ASSPQGIAEKLF
>TRBV7-9|TRBJ2-5
ASSLGLAGPQETQY
>TRBV7-7|TRBJ2-5
ASSLGVAGAEETQY
>TRBV7-2|TRBJ2-5
ASSLFPSGATQETQY
>TRBV5-1|TRBJ2-1
ASSLYQRSQYNEQF
>TRBV6-5|TRBJ1-2
ASLQGANGYT
>TRBV7-2|TRBJ2-3
ASSLFRAGVADTQY
>TRBV18|TRBJ2-4
ASSPGGTGINIQY
>TRBV6-1|TRBJ2-7
ASSESSGQGREQY
>TRBV6-5|TRBJ1-5
ASTDRRLEPQH
>TRBV6-6|TRBJ1-2
ASTPQGARGYT
>TRBV15|TRBJ2-5
ATSRDWGGLAGRAQY
>TRBV6-5|TRBJ1-1
ASTPATGTEAF
>TRBV7-9|TRBJ2-1
ASSFLAGGPHEQF
>TRBV6-5|TRBJ2-3
ASSYPGTDTQY
>TRBV6-1|TRBJ1-1
ASSSGNTEAF
>TRBV7-9|TRBJ1-2
ASSHAAQPPYGYT
>TRBV14|TRBJ2-2
ASSQVRPRNTGELF
>TRBV6-5|TRBJ1-2
ASSYGGPGVLGYT
>TRBV27|TRBJ2-7
ASSLTGGKQY
>TRBV7-2|TRBJ2-1
ASSFGLSSNEQF
>TRBV7-3|TRBJ2-5
ASSTTGGLETQY
>TRBV19|TRBJ2-7
ASSPGGSPHAYEQY
>TRBV11-2|TRBJ2-7
ASSRDYPYEQY
>TRBV12-2|TRBJ2-6
ASRSRDRVSGANVLT
>TRBV30|TRBJ2-2
AWSVGLAGTAGELF
>TRBV27|TRBJ2-7
ASSLSRGVYEQY
>TRBV18|TRBJ2-1
ASSPPSGRNKQF
>TRBV18|TRBJ2-7
ASSPGTATPYEQY
>TRBV2|TRBJ2-7
ASSEGGHQAYEQY
>TRBV19|TRBJ2-7
ASSTRVNHEQY
>TRBV7-2|TRBJ2-1
ASSLELAGGEQF
>TRBV30|TRBJ2-2
AWSSSGRNTGELF
>TRBV18|TRBJ2-6
ASSRQHLSGANVLT
>TRBV7-2|TRBJ1-5
ASSRGSNQPQH
>TRBV15|TRBJ2-7
ATSRDQGAFYEQY
>TRBV21-1|TRBJ1-1
ASPPQATNTEAF
>TRBV5-1|TRBJ2-1
ASSAIAGGGNEQF
>TRBV6-5|TRBJ1-2
ASSKQGIHGYT
>TRBV7-2|TRBJ2-3
ASSLGTGGANTQY
>TRBV27|TRBJ1-2
ASSLSGGLYGYT
>TRBV29-1|TRBJ2-2
SAGGRGGTGELF
>TRBV30|TRBJ1-4
ASRAWSKEKLF